The present T cell receptor beta chain was sequenced within a study of shared clonotypes between healthy human individuals. Clones were read by immunoSEQ multiplex PCR, and TCRdb kept only the in-frame ones, dropping some. The sample shows hundreds of thousands of clones, 60% to 75% of them seen only once. General observations from the study: Investigators expected sequencing depth to affect clonotype sharing among donors. Having only a few donors restricted how much genetic and exposure-history diversity was captured.

Trimming removed 5 bases from V and 0 bases from J, with 9 bases in between. The CDR3 is made up of 15 amino acids. The germline gives CDR1 SGHRS, CDR2 YFSETQ. Details on this clone: Its antigen is unidentified.

The chain recombines TRBV5-1 with TRBJ2-6; D is undetermined. This clonotype originated in a woman under 40 in good health. The sample consisted of memory CD4+ T cells sorted from blood. Subset specified: CD45RA-negative fraction. The CDR3 DNA reads TGCGCCAGCAGGGGCGCTATCTCTGGGGCCAACGTCCTGACTTTC. Translated: CASRGAISGANVLTF.